These 13 T cell receptor beta chains share one sample of origin, sequenced in a study of CD8+CD57+ T cells in acquired aplastic anemia. Patients selected for sequencing had displayed CD8+CD57+ cell expansion by flow cytometry. Genomic DNA constituted the template upon which TCR beta VDJ and CDR3 profiling was performed. Via MiXCR, TCRdb re-called the reads, giving one row per CDR3 protein. The table has roughly 240,000 distinct CDR3 sequences, 47% seen once. Sequenced input: sorted CD4+, CD8+, or CD8+CD57+ T cells (not recorded which) from PBMCs. The receptor set was obtained from a human donor with aplastic anemia.

The V call is TRBV20-1, the J call TRBJ2-5; TRBD2 matches 10 bases. The CDR3 is 15 residues long. The ends lost 8 bases at V and 2 bases at J; junction bases unmatched: 11. CDR1 and CDR2 from the germline V gene are DFQATT and SNEGSKA (reference sequence). In DNA form, the CDR3 reads TGCAGTTTGGAACTAGCGGGGACTACACAAGAGACCCAGTACTTC. It specifies CSLELAGTTQETQYF.

The chain employs TRBV27 and TRBJ1-2; possibly TRBD1 for D (5 bases). This CDR3 comprises 17 residues. Germline V gene data show CDR1 as MNHEY and CDR2 as SMNVEV (reference sequence). V gave up 0 bases and J gave up 8 bases, with 22 bases separating them. The CDR3: CASSLSMGFGAVRGYTF. The CDR3 DNA is TGTGCCAGCAGTTTATCGATGGGGTTCGGGGCGGTCCGGGGCTACACCTTC.

This clonotype was counted many times. In DNA, the CDR3 is TGCAGTGCTAGAGAGGGTGGGAGGAACGAGCAGTACTTC. Translated: CSAREGGRNEQYF. This chain joins TRBV20-1 and TRBJ2-7, with a tentative D call TRBD2 (6 bases). Germline CDR1 reads DFQATT; CDR2 reads SNEGSKA (reference sequence). This CDR3 comprises 13 residues. V was shortened by 0 bases and J by 5 bases, with 11 bases between the two germline ends.

V usage is TRBV29-1 and J usage is TRBJ2-7; TRBD2 aligns across 8 bases. CDR3 length: 15 amino acids. Looked up from germline, CDR1 is SQVTM and CDR2 is ANQGSEA. After removal of 0 bases from V and 4 bases from J, the junction contained 8 bases not matched to a gene. The CDR3 DNA reads TGCAGCGTTGAAGATCTCAGCGGGGGCCGATACGAGCAGTACTTC. The encoded protein is CSVEDLSGGRYEQYF.

The rearrangement uses TRBV19 and TRBJ1-2; D unresolved. The CDR3 length is 16 residues. Germline CDR1 reads LNHDA; CDR2 reads SQIVND (reference sequence). Trimming removed 2 bases from V and 7 bases from J, with 20 bases in between. The chain's CDR3 is CASSISGDLPPGGYTF. CDR3 DNA sequence: TGTGCCAGTAGTATAAGTGGGGATCTCCCCCCCGGTGGCTACACCTTC.

This clonotype was observed many times. The V and J genes are TRBV9 and TRBJ1-1; D is uncertain. This CDR3 is 12 amino acids long. The germline V gene encodes CDR1 SGDLS and CDR2 YYNGEE. The V end was cut by 3 bases, the J end by 10 bases, with 13 bases between. CDR3 amino acids: CASSGDLITAFF. CDR3 nucleotide sequence: TGTGCCAGCAGCGGAGACCTGATAACAGCTTTCTTT.

The chain is built from TRBV29-1 and TRBJ1-1; D unresolved. V lost 0 bases, J lost 0 bases, and 8 bases lay in between. The germline V gene has CDR1 SQVTM and CDR2 ANQGSEA. CDR3 size: 14 residues. The DNA for the CDR3 is TGCAGCGTTGAAGAAAGGACGGTGAACACTGAAGCTTTCTTT. Translated: CSVEERTVNTEAFF.

This chain joins TRBV7-2 and TRBJ2-1; 10 bases are shared with TRBD2. J gave up 3 bases and V 5 bases, and 7 bases lay outside the gene matches. The CDR3 covers 16 residues. The V gene's germline CDR1 is SGHTA and CDR2 FQGNSA. Written as DNA, the CDR3 is TGTGCCAGCAGCCTTGCTGGACTAGCGGACTACAATGAGCAGTTCTTC. Its protein is CASSLAGLADYNEQFF.

This clonotype was counted at least ten times. V usage is TRBV29-1 and J usage is TRBJ1-1; D is possibly TRBD1 (5 bases). This CDR3 region has 13 residues. The ends were cut back, 3 bases at V and 4 bases at J, with 12 bases in the middle. CDR1 and CDR2 from the germline V gene are SQVTM and ANQGSEA. CDR3 loop: CSVEPGLPTEAFF. DNA for the CDR3: TGCAGCGTTGAGCCGGGACTCCCCACTGAAGCTTTCTTT.

This clonotype was seen only once. The genes are TRBV25-1 and TRBJ2-5; TRBD2 agrees at 9 bases. The CDR3 runs 15 residues. J lost 4 bases, V lost 5 bases, and 8 bases had no gene match. Germline V lookup: CDR1 MGHDK, CDR2 SYGVNS. CDR3 in amino acids: CASSYLAGEAETQYF. Here the CDR3 DNA reads TGTGCCAGCAGTTATTTAGCGGGAGAGGCAGAGACCCAGTACTTC.

Of note for this clonotype: At one of its ends the junction is not consistent with the germline gene, which may arise from a read error. V and J are TRBV7-9 and TRBJ2-3; the match to TRBD2 covers 12 bases. Germline assignment: CDR1 SEHNR and CDR2 FQNEAQ (reference sequence). CDR3 size: 14 residues. The CDR3 DNA reads as TGCGCCAGCAGCCCCCGACTAGCGGGGGACACGCAGTATTTT. This codes for CASSPRLAGDTQYF.

The chain is built from TRBV5-1 and TRBJ2-6, with no clear D. V shed 1 base and J shed 0 bases, with 8 bases lying between them. CDR1 SGHRS and CDR2 YFSETQ come from the germline V gene. The CDR3 length is 16 residues. The CDR3 sequence: CASSLRVDSGANVLTF. CDR3 DNA sequence: TGCGCCAGCAGCTTGAGGGTAGACTCTGGGGCCAACGTCCTGACTTTC. Looking up the rest from reference TRBV5-1 and TRBJ2-6 gives the full variable domain: KAGVTQTPRYLIKTRGQQVTLSCSPISGHRSVSWYQQTPGQGLQFLFEYFSETQRNKGNFPGRFSGRQFSNSRSEMNVSTLELGDSALYLCASSLRVDSGANVLTFGAGSRLTVL.

This clonotype was observed at least ten times. The V gene is TRBV7-9, the J gene TRBJ2-7; 7 nucleotides line up with TRBD2. V was pared by 0 bases and J by 3 bases, with 5 bases of the junction left unmatched. The CDR3 length is 15 residues. Germline V gene sequence: CDR1 SEHNR, CDR2 FQNEAQ (reference sequence). The CDR3 nucleotides read TGTGCCAGCAGCTTAGCTGGGAGGGTGTACTACGAGCAGTACTTC. It specifies CASSLAGRVYYEQYF.